What follows is one T cell receptor (beta chain) and its context. The antigen remains undetermined. This entry comes from a study of blood T cells in healthy people across ages. General study results and limits: Naive and antigen-experienced cells could not be conclusively compared, given unsorted PBMCs.

For the second PCR, which ran for 7 to 11 cycles, a sample-barcoded 5' primer and a J-beta primer mix were used. Each CDR3 protein gets one entry after TCRdb re-called the 5' RACE reads with MiXCR. The sample has 800,000 to 900,000 distinct CDR3 sequences; approximately 65% are singletons. V shed 3 bases, J shed 5 bases, and the junction held 6 bases outside the gene matches. CDR1 is KGHSH, CDR2 LQKENI, per germline. This CDR3 spans 14 amino acids. V usage is TRBV18 and J usage is TRBJ2-7; 8 bases map to TRBD1. Sequencing was done on a sample of blood. The sequence came from a man aged 25-45 years in good health. In DNA, the CDR3 is TGTGCCAGCTCACCGGACAGGGCAGCTAACGAGCAGTACTTC. The encoded protein is CASSPDRAANEQYF.